Listed below are T cell receptor beta chains from one sample, sequenced in a study of identical twins. TCRdb analysed the 5' RACE reads with MiXCR anew, one entry per CDR3 protein. In the table there are some 440,000 distinct CDR3 sequences, 24% of which are singletons. The sample was also reused in another study, on T cells expressing NK-cell markers.

The specimen was CD4+ T cells sorted from blood. Every receptor here comes from a woman aged 18 to 35 in good health. Each CDR3 is given with its conserved first and last residue. A D gene is named only where the DNA matches it firmly. Not every row has a clone size; where given, it reads once, few, many or a size class.

J,size,D,V,DNA,CDR3
TRBJ2-3,-,TRBD2,TRBV10-3,TGTGCCATCAGTGAGCGAAAACTAGCGGGACACACAGATACGCAGTATTTT,CAISERKLAGHTDTQYF
TRBJ1-1,few,-,TRBV10-3,TGTGCCATCAGTCCCTCTACACGGGTCGACACTGAAGCTTTCTTT,CAISPSTRVDTEAFF
TRBJ2-5,-,-,TRBV3-1,TGTGCCAGCAGCCAAGAATGGGGGGAGACCCAGTACTTC,CASSQEWGETQYF
TRBJ1-2,-,-,TRBV2,TGTGCCAGCCGCTGGGACGACGAGGGCGGCTACACCTTC,CASRWDDEGGYTF
TRBJ2-2,-,TRBD2,TRBV11-2,TGTGCCAGCAGCTCCAGGGGGTCGGGACTAGCGCGAGCCGGGGAGCTGTTTTTT,CASSSRGSGLARAGELFF
TRBJ2-5,few,-,TRBV5-1,TGCGCCAGCAGCTTCCGGGATTCACGAGAGACCCAGTACTTC,CASSFRDSRETQYF
TRBJ2-2,few,-,TRBV28,TGTGCCAGCCGGTACCGGGCGAACACCGGGGAGCTGTTTTTT,CASRYRANTGELFF
TRBJ1-2,-,TRBD1,TRBV6-1,TGTGCCAGCAGTGAAAGGATCAGGGCCCCGGGACAGAGCTATGGCTACACCTTC,CASSERIRAPGQSYGYTF
TRBJ2-7,-,TRBD2,TRBV20-1,TGCAGTGCTGGTGGACTAGCGGCAAACTACGAGCAGTACTTC,CSAGGLAANYEQYF
TRBJ2-7,few,-,TRBV10-1,TGCGCCAACAAGGGGGGGAAGCAGTACTTC,CANKGGKQYF
TRBJ2-7,few,TRBD1,TRBV20-1,TGCAGTGCTAGAGCCCCGGGACAGGGCCTCTACGAGCAGTACTTC,CSARAPGQGLYEQYF
TRBJ2-3,few,-,TRBV10-3,TGTGCCATCAGTGAGGACCTTCAAGCTACGCAGTATTTT,CAISEDLQATQYF
TRBJ2-7,few,TRBD2,TRBV20-1,TGCAGTGCTAGATCACCGGGACTAGCGGTATACGAGCAGTACTTC,CSARSPGLAVYEQYF
TRBJ2-7,-,-,TRBV6-5,TGTGCCAGCAGTTACTTCAGTTCAGGGGACGAGCAGTACTTC,CASSYFSSGDEQYF
TRBJ2-3,-,TRBD2,TRBV9,TGTGCCAGCAGCCGATATAGCGGGAGGACAGATACGCAGTATTTT,CASSRYSGRTDTQYF
TRBJ2-5,-,-,TRBV15,TGTGCCACCAGCAGAGATCGAGTATCTCAAGAGACCCAGTACTTC,CATSRDRVSQETQYF
TRBJ2-1,-,TRBD2,TRBV7-2,TGTGCCAGCAGCCTAGGGGCGGGAGGGGCCAATGAGCAGTTCTTC,CASSLGAGGANEQFF
TRBJ1-1,-,TRBD1,TRBV6-2/TRBV6-3,TGTGCCAGCCGGGACAGAAACAAAAACACTGAAGCTTTCTTT,CASRDRNKNTEAFF
TRBJ2-1,-,-,TRBV11-2,TGTGCCAGCAGCTTACTTCTGGGGAATGAGCAGTTCTTC,CASSLLLGNEQFF
TRBJ1-1,many,TRBD1,TRBV20-1,TGCAGTGCCCCGGACAGGGCGACCATTATGAACACTGAAGCTTTCTTT,CSAPDRATIMNTEAFF
TRBJ2-2,-,-,TRBV28,TGTGCCAGCAGTTTACCTCCCAATTGGAGCGCCGGGGAGCTGTTTTTT,CASSLPPNWSAGELFF
TRBJ2-7,few,-,TRBV10-3,TGTGCCATAAAGGAGGTTTCGGGCTACGAGCAGTACTTC,CAIKEVSGYEQYF
TRBJ2-7,-,-,TRBV20-1,TGCAGTGCTCCCCGCGGCTCCTACTACGAGCAGTACTTC,CSAPRGSYYEQYF
TRBJ1-1,few,TRBD1,TRBV27,TGTGCCAGCAAAAAATTCGCCGACGGGACAGGAGGAAGAGCTTTCTTT,CASKKFADGTGGRAFF
TRBJ2-1,few,TRBD2,TRBV7-2,TGTGCCAGCAGCTTAATGACTAGCGGGTACAATGAGCAGTTCTTC,CASSLMTSGYNEQFF
TRBJ2-3,many,-,TRBV29-1,TGCAGCGTTTGGGGCTATTCCGATGCAGATACGCAGTATTTT,CSVWGYSDADTQYF
TRBJ2-4,-,-,TRBV7-8,TGTGCCAGCAGTCCGACTAGAACCCAAGCCAAAAACATTCAGTACTTC,CASSPTRTQAKNIQYF
TRBJ1-2,-,-,TRBV12-3/TRBV12-4,TGTGCCAGCAGTTTCACGAACTATGGCTACACCTTC,CASSFTNYGYTF
TRBJ1-3,few,-,TRBV20-1,TGCAGTGCTTTAAACTCTGGAAACACCATATATTTT,CSALNSGNTIYF
TRBJ2-1,-,-,TRBV20-1,TGCAGTGCTAGACCCCCGCACAATGAGCAGTTCTTC,CSARPPHNEQFF
TRBJ1-1,few,TRBD1,TRBV10-3,TGTGCCACTGCCGGGACAGGGGCGATGAACACTGAAGCTTTCTTT,CATAGTGAMNTEAFF
TRBJ2-1,-,-,TRBV6-5,TGTGCCAGCAGTTCCCCCACAAGGGGCTCCTACAATGAGCAGTTCTTC,CASSSPTRGSYNEQFF
TRBJ2-7,-,-,TRBV7-8,TGTGCCAGCAGCTTAGCCGAAACCTACGAGCAGTACTTC,CASSLAETYEQYF
TRBJ1-3,few,TRBD1,TRBV12-3/TRBV12-4,TGTGCCAGCAGTTTAGGTCGCAGGGGGCCTCTGGGAAACACCATATATTTT,CASSLGRRGPLGNTIYF
TRBJ1-1,-,-,TRBV30,TGTGCCTGGACCTATATGGGTACCGGTGAAGCTTTCTTT,CAWTYMGTGEAFF
TRBJ2-7,-,-,TRBV7-2,TGTGCCAGCAGCGCCCTAGCCGGTGAGCAGTACTTC,CASSALAGEQYF
TRBJ2-3,few,TRBD2,TRBV5-1,TGCGCCAGCAGCTTGTACCCCGGGGCTAGCGGGAGGCCTACAGATACGCAGTATTTT,CASSLYPGASGRPTDTQYF
TRBJ2-3,-,-,TRBV7-8,TGTGCCAGCAGCTTAGGAAAGGGACTGAACGGGGCAGATACGCAGTATTTT,CASSLGKGLNGADTQYF
TRBJ2-7,few,-,TRBV10-3,TGTGCCATCAGTGAAATGATTTTCAGGGGGGAAGGCGAGCAGTACTTC,CAISEMIFRGEGEQYF
TRBJ2-2,-,-,TRBV28,TGTGCCAGCAGTTCTCAGCGGGCGAACACCGGGGAGCTGTTTTTT,CASSSQRANTGELFF
TRBJ2-1,-,-,TRBV20-1,TGCAGTGCTAGAGATCTAAGGCGGGCCCTCGATGAGCAGTTCTTC,CSARDLRRALDEQFF
TRBJ1-6,few,TRBD1,TRBV5-1,TGCGCCAGCAGCTTCGGGGACAGGGGCGGATCACCCCTCCACTTT,CASSFGDRGGSPLHF
TRBJ1-2,few,-,TRBV20-1,TGCAGTGCTAGAGGTGATTCGCATGGCTACACCTTC,CSARGDSHGYTF
TRBJ2-1,many,TRBD2,TRBV18,TGTGCCAGCGGGGGTAGCGGGATGGAGCAGTTCTTC,CASGGSGMEQFF
TRBJ2-2,few,-,TRBV10-3,TGTGCCATCAAGCAGGGGCCAAGGGGCACCGGGGAGCTGTTTTTT,CAIKQGPRGTGELFF
TRBJ2-3,-,-,TRBV5-1,TGCGCCAGCAGAACGGAGGTGAGGTCAGATACGCAGTATTTT,CASRTEVRSDTQYF
TRBJ2-5,-,TRBD2,TRBV6-2/TRBV6-3,TGTGCCAGCACCCCCCTAGCGGGGGGGGAGACCCAGTACTTC,CASTPLAGGETQYF
TRBJ1-4,-,-,TRBV5-1,TGCGCCAGCAGCCAGGGGCCGAGTGAAAAACTGTTTTTT,CASSQGPSEKLFF
TRBJ1-6,few,-,TRBV18,TGTGCCAGCTCACCAAACGAGCAGAACTTAAATTCACCCCTCCACTTT,CASSPNEQNLNSPLHF
TRBJ1-1,-,TRBD1,TRBV6-1,TGTGCCAGCAGTGAGGGACAGGCTAGAACTGAAGCTTTCTTT,CASSEGQARTEAFF
TRBJ2-3,few,-,TRBV12-3/TRBV12-4,TGTGCCAGCAACAGGGACACCACAGATACGCAGTATTTT,CASNRDTTDTQYF
TRBJ1-5,-,-,TRBV12-3/TRBV12-4,TGTGCCAGCAGTTTTTCAGGGGATAGCAATCAGCCCCAGCATTTT,CASSFSGDSNQPQHF
TRBJ2-7,-,-,TRBV7-9,TGTGCCAGCAACAAAGACAGTTTCTACGAGCAGTACTTC,CASNKDSFYEQYF
TRBJ2-7,-,TRBD2,TRBV6-2/TRBV6-3,TGTGCCAGCAGTCCGGGACTACACTCCTACGAGCAGTACTTC,CASSPGLHSYEQYF
TRBJ2-4,-,-,TRBV12-3/TRBV12-4,TGTGCCAGCAGGTATCCAGGGGGGAACATTCAGTACTTC,CASRYPGGNIQYF
TRBJ2-1,-,-,TRBV5-1,TGCGCCAGCAGCTTAGCAGTAGCGAAATTGGGTGAGCAGTTCTTC,CASSLAVAKLGEQFF
TRBJ2-5,-,TRBD2,TRBV5-1,TGCGCCAGCAGCACAGGACTAGCGGGGGGCCGGGGGGAGACCCAGTACTTC,CASSTGLAGGRGETQYF
TRBJ2-5,-,TRBD1,TRBV5-1,TGCGCCAGCAGCTTCCCGGGACAGAAGCTGGCTCAAGAGACCCAGTACTTC,CASSFPGQKLAQETQYF